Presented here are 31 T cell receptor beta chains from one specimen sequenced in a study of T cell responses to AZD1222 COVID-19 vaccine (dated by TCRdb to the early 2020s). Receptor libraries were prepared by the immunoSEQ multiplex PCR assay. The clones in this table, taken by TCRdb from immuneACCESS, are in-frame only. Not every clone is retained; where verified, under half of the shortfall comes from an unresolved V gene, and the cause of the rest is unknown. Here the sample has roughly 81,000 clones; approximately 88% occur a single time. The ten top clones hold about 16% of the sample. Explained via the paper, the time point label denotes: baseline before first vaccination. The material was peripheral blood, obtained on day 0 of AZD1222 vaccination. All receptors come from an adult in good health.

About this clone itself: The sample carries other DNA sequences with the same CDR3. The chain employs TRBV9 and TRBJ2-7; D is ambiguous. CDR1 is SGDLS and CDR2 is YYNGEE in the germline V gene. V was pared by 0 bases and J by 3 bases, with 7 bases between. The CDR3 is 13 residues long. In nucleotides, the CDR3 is TGTGCCAGCAGCGTAGCACCATTCTACGAGCAGTACTTC. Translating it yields CASSVAPFYEQYF.

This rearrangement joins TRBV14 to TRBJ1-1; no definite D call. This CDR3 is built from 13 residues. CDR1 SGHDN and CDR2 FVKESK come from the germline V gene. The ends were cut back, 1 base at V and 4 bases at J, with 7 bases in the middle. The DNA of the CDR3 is TGTGCCAGCAGCCAAGTCCCCTCCACTGAAGCTTTCTTT. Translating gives CASSQVPSTEAFF.

Written as DNA, the CDR3 is TGTGCCAGCCGCTTGGGGACAGTTGGGTTTAGAGCTTTCTTT. Translation gives CASRLGTVGFRAFF. The V gene is TRBV28, the J gene TRBJ1-1; TRBD1 aligns across 7 bases. The CDR3 loop spans 14 amino acids. Per the germline V gene, CDR1 is MDHEN and CDR2 is SYDVKM. Trimming at V came to 8 bases and at J to 10 bases, leaving 16 bases not matched to a gene.

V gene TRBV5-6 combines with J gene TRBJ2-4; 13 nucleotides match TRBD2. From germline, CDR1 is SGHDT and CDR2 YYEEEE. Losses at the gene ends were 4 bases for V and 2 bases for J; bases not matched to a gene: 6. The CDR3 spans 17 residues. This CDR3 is CASSLRTSGSPKNIQYF. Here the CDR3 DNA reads TGTGCCAGCAGCCTACGGACTAGCGGGAGTCCCAAAAACATTCAGTACTTC.

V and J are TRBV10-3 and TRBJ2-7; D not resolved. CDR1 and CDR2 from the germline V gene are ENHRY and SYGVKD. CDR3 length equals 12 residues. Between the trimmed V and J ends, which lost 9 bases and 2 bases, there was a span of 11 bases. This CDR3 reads CAISSSPYEQYF. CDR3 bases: TGTGCCATATCCTCCAGCCCCTACGAGCAGTACTTC.

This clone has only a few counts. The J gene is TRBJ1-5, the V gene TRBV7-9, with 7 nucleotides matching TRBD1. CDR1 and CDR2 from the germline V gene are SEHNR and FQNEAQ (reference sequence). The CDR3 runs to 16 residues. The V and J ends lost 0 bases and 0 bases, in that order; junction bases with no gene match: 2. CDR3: CASSLAGTASNQPQHF. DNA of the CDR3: TGTGCCAGCAGCTTAGCAGGGACAGCTAGCAATCAGCCCCAGCATTTT.

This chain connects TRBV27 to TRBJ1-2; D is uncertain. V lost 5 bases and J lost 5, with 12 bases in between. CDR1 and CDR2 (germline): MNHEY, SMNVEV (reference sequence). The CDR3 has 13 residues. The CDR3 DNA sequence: TGTGCCAGCAGTAGTCGCCATCGATATGGCTACACCTTC. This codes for CASSSRHRYGYTF.

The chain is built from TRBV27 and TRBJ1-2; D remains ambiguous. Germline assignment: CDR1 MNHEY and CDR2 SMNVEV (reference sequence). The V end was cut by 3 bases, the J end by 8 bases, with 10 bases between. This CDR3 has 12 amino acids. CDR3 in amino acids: CASSFRGYGYTF. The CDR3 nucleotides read TGTGCCAGCAGTTTCCGTGGATACGGCTACACCTTC.

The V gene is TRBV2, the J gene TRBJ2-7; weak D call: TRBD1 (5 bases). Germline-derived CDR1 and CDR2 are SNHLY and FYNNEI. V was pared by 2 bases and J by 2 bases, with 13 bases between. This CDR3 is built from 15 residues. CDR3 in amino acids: CASSENAGKTYEQYF. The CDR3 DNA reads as TGTGCCAGCAGTGAAAACGCAGGGAAAACCTACGAGCAGTACTTC. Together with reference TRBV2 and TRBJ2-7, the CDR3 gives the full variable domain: EPEVTQTPSHQVTQMGQEVILRCVPISNHLYFYWYRQILGQKVEFLVSFYNNEISEKSEIFDDQFSVERPDGSNFTLKIRSTKLEDSAMYFCASSENAGKTYEQYFGPGTRLTVT.

As DNA, the CDR3 is TGTGCCAGCAGCTCGACTGGCGGGTCCTACAATGAGCAGTTCTTC. Protein product: CASSSTGGSYNEQFF. V is TRBV7-2 and J is TRBJ2-1, with D maybe TRBD2 (5 bases). V lost 4 bases to trimming and J lost 1 base, with 11 bases between them. Germline-derived CDR1 and CDR2 are SGHTA and FQGNSA. This CDR3 comprises 15 residues.

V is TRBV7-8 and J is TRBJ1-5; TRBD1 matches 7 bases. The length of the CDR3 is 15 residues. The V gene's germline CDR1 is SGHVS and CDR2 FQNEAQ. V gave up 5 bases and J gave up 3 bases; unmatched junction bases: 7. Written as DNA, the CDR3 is TGTGCCAGCAGCCCGGACAGGCCCTACAATCAGCCCCAGCATTTT. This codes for CASSPDRPYNQPQHF.

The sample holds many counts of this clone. The CDR3 DNA reads TGTGCCAGCAGCCCAATGCAGGGGACAAGCTCTGGGGCCAACGTCCTGACTTTC. As protein: CASSPMQGTSSGANVLTF. V is TRBV14 and J is TRBJ2-6, with D tentatively TRBD1 (6 bases). CDR1 SGHDN and CDR2 FVKESK come from the germline V gene. Deletions cut 4 bases from V and 0 bases from J, with 16 bases between. The CDR3 spans 18 residues.

The CDR3 coding sequence is TGTGCCAGCAGTTCCGGATTTGGCTCCTACAATGAGCAGTTCTTC. It specifies CASSSGFGSYNEQFF. The rearrangement joins TRBV27 to TRBJ2-1; D ambiguous. V gave up 4 bases and J gave up 0 bases, with 10 bases separating them. CDR1 is MNHEY and CDR2 is SMNVEV in the germline V gene (reference sequence). The CDR3 totals 15 residues.

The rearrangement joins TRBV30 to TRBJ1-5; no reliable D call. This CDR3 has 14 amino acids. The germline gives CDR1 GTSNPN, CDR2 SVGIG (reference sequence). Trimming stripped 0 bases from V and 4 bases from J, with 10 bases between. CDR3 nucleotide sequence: TGTGCCTGGAGTGTGGAGGGCGGGAATCAGCCCCAGCATTTT. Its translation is CAWSVEGGNQPQHF.

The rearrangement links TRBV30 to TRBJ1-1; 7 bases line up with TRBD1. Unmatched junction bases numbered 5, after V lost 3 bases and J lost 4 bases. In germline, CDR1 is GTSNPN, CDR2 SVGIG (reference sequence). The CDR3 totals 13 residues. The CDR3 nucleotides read TGTGCCTGGAGGAGTTACAGGGGCACTGAAGCTTTCTTT. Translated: CAWRSYRGTEAFF.

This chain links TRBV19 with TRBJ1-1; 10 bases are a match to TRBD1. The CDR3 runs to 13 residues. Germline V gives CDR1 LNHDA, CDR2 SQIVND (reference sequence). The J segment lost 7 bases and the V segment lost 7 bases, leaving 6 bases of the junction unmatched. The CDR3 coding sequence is TGTGCCAGTACCGACAGGGGGCGCGGTGAAGCTTTCTTT. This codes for CASTDRGRGEAFF.

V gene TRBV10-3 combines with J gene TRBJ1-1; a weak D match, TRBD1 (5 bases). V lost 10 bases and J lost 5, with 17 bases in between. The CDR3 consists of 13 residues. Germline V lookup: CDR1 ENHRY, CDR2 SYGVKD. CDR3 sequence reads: CATQQGWETEAFF. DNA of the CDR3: TGTGCCACCCAGCAGGGCTGGGAAACTGAAGCTTTCTTT.

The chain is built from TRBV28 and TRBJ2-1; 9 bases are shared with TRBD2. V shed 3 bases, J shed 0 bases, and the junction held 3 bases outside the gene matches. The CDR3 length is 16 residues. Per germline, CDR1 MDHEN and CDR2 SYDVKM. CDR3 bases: TGTGCCAGCAGTTTTGGCGGGAGGGACTCCTACAATGAGCAGTTCTTC. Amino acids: CASSFGGRDSYNEQFF.

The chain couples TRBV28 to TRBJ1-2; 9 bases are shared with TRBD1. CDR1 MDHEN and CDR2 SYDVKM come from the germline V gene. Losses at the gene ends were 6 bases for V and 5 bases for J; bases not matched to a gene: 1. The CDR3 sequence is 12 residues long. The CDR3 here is CASRGTGYGYTF. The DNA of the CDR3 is TGTGCCAGCAGAGGGACAGGGTATGGCTACACCTTC.

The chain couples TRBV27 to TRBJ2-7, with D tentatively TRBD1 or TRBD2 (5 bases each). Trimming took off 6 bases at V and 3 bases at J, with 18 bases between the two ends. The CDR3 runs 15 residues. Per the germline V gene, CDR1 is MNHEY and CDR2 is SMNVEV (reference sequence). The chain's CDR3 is CASSHRELRGYEQYF. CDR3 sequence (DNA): TGTGCCAGCAGCCATAGGGAGCTGAGGGGCTACGAGCAGTACTTC.

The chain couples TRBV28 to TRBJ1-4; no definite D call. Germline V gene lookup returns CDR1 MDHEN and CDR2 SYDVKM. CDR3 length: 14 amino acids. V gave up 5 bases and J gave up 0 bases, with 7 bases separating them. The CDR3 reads CASSTISTNEKLFF. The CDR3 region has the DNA TGTGCCAGCAGTACCATCTCAACTAATGAAAAACTGTTTTTT.

Written as DNA, the CDR3 is TGTGCCAGCAGTACCCGGGACTATGGGAATGAGCAGTTCTTC. As protein: CASSTRDYGNEQFF. The chain carries TRBV2 and TRBJ2-1; 7 nucleotides align to TRBD2. Trimming cost V 5 bases and J 7 bases; bases outside gene matches: 8. The CDR3 runs to 14 residues. The germline CDR1 and CDR2 sequences are SNHLY and FYNNEI.

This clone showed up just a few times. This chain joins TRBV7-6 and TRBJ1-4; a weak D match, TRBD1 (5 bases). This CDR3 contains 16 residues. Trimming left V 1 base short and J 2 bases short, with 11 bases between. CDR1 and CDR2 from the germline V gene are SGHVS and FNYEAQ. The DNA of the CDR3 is TGTGCCAGCAGCTTAGAGGCAGGGCCGACTAATGAAAAACTGTTTTTT. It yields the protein CASSLEAGPTNEKLFF.

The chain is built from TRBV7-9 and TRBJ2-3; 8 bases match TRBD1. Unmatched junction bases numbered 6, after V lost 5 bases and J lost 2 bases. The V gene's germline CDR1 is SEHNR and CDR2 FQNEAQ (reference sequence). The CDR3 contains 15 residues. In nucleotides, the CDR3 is TGTGCCAGCAGCCATGACAGGGGTAACACAGATACGCAGTATTTT. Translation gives CASSHDRGNTDTQYF.

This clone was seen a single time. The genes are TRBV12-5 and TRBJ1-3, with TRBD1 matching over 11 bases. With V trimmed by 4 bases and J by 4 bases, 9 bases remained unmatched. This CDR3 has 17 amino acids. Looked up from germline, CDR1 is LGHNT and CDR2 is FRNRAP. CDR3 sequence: CASGSGSGTGGGNTIYF. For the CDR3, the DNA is TGTGCTAGTGGTTCCGGCTCCGGGACAGGGGGGGGAAACACCATATATTTT. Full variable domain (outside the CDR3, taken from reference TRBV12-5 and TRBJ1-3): DARVTQTPRHKVTEMGQEVTMRCQPILGHNTVFWYRQTMMQGLELLAYFRNRAPLDDSGMPKDRFSAEMPDATLATLKIQPSEPRDSAVYFCASGSGSGTGGGNTIYFGEGSWLTVV.

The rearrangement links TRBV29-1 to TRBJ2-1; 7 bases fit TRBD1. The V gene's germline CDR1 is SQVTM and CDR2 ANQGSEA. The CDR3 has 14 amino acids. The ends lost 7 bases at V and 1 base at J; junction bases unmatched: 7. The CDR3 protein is CSAPGQWSYNEQFF. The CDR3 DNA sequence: TGCAGCGCCCCGGGACAGTGGTCCTACAATGAGCAGTTCTTC.

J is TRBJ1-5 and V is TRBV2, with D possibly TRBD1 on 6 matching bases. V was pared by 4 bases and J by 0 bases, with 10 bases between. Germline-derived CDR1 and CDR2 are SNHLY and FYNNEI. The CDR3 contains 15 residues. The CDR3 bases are TGTGCCAGCAGTGTTTCACAGGGTAGCAATCAGCCCCAGCATTTT. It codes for CASSVSQGSNQPQHF.

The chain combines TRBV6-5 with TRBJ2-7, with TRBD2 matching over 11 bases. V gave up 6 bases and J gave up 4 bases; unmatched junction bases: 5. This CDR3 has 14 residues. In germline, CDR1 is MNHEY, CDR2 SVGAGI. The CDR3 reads CASSVAGGAYEQYF. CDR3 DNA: TGTGCCAGCAGCGTAGCGGGAGGGGCTTACGAGCAGTACTTC.

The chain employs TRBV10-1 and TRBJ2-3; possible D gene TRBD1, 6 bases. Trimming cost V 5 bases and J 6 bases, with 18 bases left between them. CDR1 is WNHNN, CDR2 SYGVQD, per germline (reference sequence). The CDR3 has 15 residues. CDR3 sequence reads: CASSLHRDSLDTQYF. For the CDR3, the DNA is TGCGCCAGCAGTTTACACAGGGATAGTTTGGATACGCAGTATTTT.

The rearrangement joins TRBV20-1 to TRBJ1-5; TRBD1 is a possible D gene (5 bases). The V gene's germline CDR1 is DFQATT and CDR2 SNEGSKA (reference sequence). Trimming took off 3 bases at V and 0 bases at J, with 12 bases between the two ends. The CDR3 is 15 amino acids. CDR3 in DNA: TGCAGTGCTAGTATGGGGCTCTATAGCAATCAGCCCCAGCATTTT. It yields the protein CSASMGLYSNQPQHF.

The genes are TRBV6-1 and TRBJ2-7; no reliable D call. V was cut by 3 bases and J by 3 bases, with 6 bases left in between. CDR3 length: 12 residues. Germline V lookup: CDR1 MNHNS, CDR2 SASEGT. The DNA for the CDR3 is TGTGCCAGCAGTGAGGTCAGCTACGAGCAGTACTTC. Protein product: CASSEVSYEQYF.